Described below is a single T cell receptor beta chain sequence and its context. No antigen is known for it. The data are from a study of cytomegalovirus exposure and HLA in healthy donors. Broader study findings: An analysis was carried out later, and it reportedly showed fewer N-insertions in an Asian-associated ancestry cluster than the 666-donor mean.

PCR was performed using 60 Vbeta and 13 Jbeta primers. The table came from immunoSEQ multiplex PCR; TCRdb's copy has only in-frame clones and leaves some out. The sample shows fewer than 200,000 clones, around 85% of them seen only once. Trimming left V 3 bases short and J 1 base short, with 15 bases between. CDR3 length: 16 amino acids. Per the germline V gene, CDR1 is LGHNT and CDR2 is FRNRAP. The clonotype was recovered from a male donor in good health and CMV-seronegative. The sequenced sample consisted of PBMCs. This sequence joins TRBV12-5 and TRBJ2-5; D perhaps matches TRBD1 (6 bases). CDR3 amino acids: CASGFGTGTRQETQYF. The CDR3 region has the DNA TGTGCTAGTGGTTTTGGAACCGGGACACGCCAAGAGACCCAGTACTTC. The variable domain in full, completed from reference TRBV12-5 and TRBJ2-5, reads DARVTQTPRHKVTEMGQEVTMRCQPILGHNTVFWYRQTMMQGLELLAYFRNRAPLDDSGMPKDRFSAEMPDATLATLKIQPSEPRDSAVYFCASGFGTGTRQETQYFGPGTRLLVL.